This T cell receptor (beta chain) was identified in a study of technical replicates of blood from a handful of donors. Assay used: immunoSEQ multiplex PCR; TCRdb lists only in-frame clones, some missing. The sample records 11,000 to 15,000 clones, around four fifths being singletons. Trimming removed 7 bases from V and 5 bases from J; junction bases left unmatched: 10. Germline V gene sequence: CDR1 SGHDN, CDR2 FVKESK. The CDR3 totals 14 residues. The chain joins TRBV14 to TRBJ1-1; 7 bases align to TRBD1. Input material: PBMCs. This TCR was recovered from a human donor in good health. The CDR3 nucleotides read TGTGCCAGCACCGCGACAGGGAGGAATACTGAAGCTTTCTTT. As protein: CASTATGRNTEAFF. Combining the CDR3 with reference TRBV14 and TRBJ1-1 gives the whole variable domain EAGVTQFPSHSVIEKGQTVTLRCDPISGHDNLYWYRRVMGKEIKFLLHFVKESKQDESGMPNNRFLAERTGGTYSTLKVQPAELEDSGVYFCASTATGRNTEAFFGQGTRLTVV.